The entry below gives a single T cell receptor beta chain sequence along with its context. Its antigen remains unidentified. The data originate from a study of cytomegalovirus exposure and HLA in healthy donors. Study-wide context: It was reported in a later analysis that the same platform had been used for the 120 or so validation repertoires as for the 550 to 750 first-cohort repertoires.

Study results and caveats: According to the study, 160 or so TCR beta chains were cytomegalovirus-associated.

Some clones are missing from TCRdb's copy, which holds only in-frame ones; the method was immunoSEQ multiplex PCR. The table includes approximately 150,000 clones, roughly nine tenths detected once. Germline CDR1 reads MNHNS; CDR2 reads SASEGT. The trim removed 2 bases at V and 4 bases at J, leaving 5 bases unmatched. The length of the CDR3 is 15 residues. The donors were part of the validation cohort, which consisted of approximately 110 subjects and was separate from the first cohort of 666 subjects. The sample comprised PBMCs. This receptor was obtained from a woman aged 18-29 years in good health and CMV-seropositive. The chain links TRBV6-1 to TRBJ1-2; 9 nucleotides align to TRBD1. The CDR3 region is CASSELDRGIYGYTF. CDR3 sequence (DNA): TGTGCCAGCAGTGAATTGGACAGGGGAATCTATGGCTACACCTTC.